Detailed here is one T cell receptor (beta chain). The target antigen is unknown. Repertoires were sampled repeatedly during chemoradiotherapy. The record originates from a study of chemoradiotherapy in HPV16-positive cancers. Findings and caveats of the study: HPV-specific T cells were functionally defined from only a couple of HPV16-positive patients.

The table came from immunoSEQ multiplex PCR; TCRdb's copy has only in-frame clones and leaves some out. Among roughly 3,900 clones, more than 85% were seen once, and the ten largest hold less than 4.5%. Looked up from germline, CDR1 is SQVTM and CDR2 is ANQGSEA. Trimming cost V 3 bases and J 5 bases; bases outside gene matches: 12. The CDR3 is 16 amino acids. The receptor was isolated from a human donor with HPV-associated anogenital cancer. The input for sequencing was tumor tissue, taken from a patient who underwent chemoradiotherapy. The J gene is TRBJ2-5, the V gene TRBV29-1; 10 bases fit TRBD2. The CDR3 DNA sequence: TGCAGCGTTGAGCCCCAGCGGGGGGGCTTTGGTGAGACCCAGTACTTC. Protein: CSVEPQRGGFGETQYF. Based on the CDR3 plus reference TRBV29-1 and TRBJ2-5, the full variable domain is SAVISQKPSRDICQRGTSLTIQCQVDSQVTMMFWYRQQPGQSLTLIATANQGSEATYESGFVIDKFPISRPNLTFSTLTVSNMSPEDSSIYLCSVEPQRGGFGETQYFGPGTRLLVL.